This T cell receptor (beta chain) appears in the sequencing data of a study of T cells after yellow fever vaccination. Study-level information: The fractions with low cell numbers were processed using SMART-Seq v4 Ultra Low Input. Whole-study findings and limits: Post-booster repertoires again held most primary-vaccination clones (roughly 96% CD4, roughly 88% CD8). Overall, a small share of clonotypes was seen in both CD4 and CD8 compartments.

TCR cDNA was made by 5'RACE template switching, adding a universal primer site and UMIs. TCRdb reprocessed the 5' RACE reads with MiXCR, giving one entry per CDR3 protein. The table has some 560,000 distinct CDR3 sequences, 15% to 20% seen once; the top ten hold approximately 14%. Trimming took off 6 bases at V and 6 bases at J, with 6 bases between the two ends. The CDR3 covers 12 residues. Germline CDR1 reads MDHEN; CDR2 reads SYDVKM. This clonotype showed up just a few times. What it binds is not known. Specimen: PBMCs, collected 15 days after the yellow fever booster vaccination. This receptor was identified in a man under 40 who received the YFV17D yellow fever vaccine. The V gene is TRBV28, the J gene TRBJ1-6, with D uncertain. The CDR3 region has the DNA TGTGCCAGCAGCGCGGCTAATTCACCCCTCCACTTT. Translated: CASSAANSPLHF.